These 27 T cell receptor beta chains came from one sample sequenced in a study of blood T cell repertoires in COVID-19. Profiled with immunoSEQ multiplex PCR; TCRdb holds only in-frame clones, not every one. The sample contains more than 200,000 clones, 88% of which appear only once. The sequenced material came from peripheral blood. The receptors come from a man aged 65 to 85 with acute or convalescent COVID-19.

The V gene is TRBV11-2, the J gene TRBJ2-1; perhaps TRBD2 as D (7 bases). The germline V gene encodes CDR1 SGHAT and CDR2 FQNNGV. The V and J ends lost 7 bases and 4 bases respectively, with 17 bases between them. The length of the CDR3 is 15 residues. DNA for the CDR3: TGTGCCAGCACCCTTGGAGCGGGGACATACAATGAGCAGTTCTTC. It encodes CASTLGAGTYNEQFF.

This clone has just a few counts. V usage is TRBV29-1 and J usage is TRBJ1-3; D is possibly TRBD1 (6 bases). The germline V and J ends were trimmed by 7 bases and 1 base, with 17 bases remaining between them. The CDR3 is 15 amino acids. CDR1 SQVTM and CDR2 ANQGSEA come from the germline V gene. The CDR3 coding sequence is TGCAGCGCCGGCCCGGACAGCAGATCTGGAAACACCATATATTTT. It yields the protein CSAGPDSRSGNTIYF. Variable domain in full (rest from reference TRBV29-1 and TRBJ1-3): SAVISQKPSRDICQRGTSLTIQCQVDSQVTMMFWYRQQPGQSLTLIATANQGSEATYESGFVIDKFPISRPNLTFSTLTVSNMSPEDSSIYLCSAGPDSRSGNTIYFGEGSWLTVV.

The V gene is TRBV18, the J gene TRBJ1-6, with D possibly being TRBD1 (6 bases). Germline V gene sequence: CDR1 KGHSH, CDR2 LQKENI. CDR3 size: 15 residues. V was pared by 2 bases and J by 6 bases, with 11 bases between. CDR3 loop: CASSPSGTSNSPLHF. The CDR3, as DNA: TGTGCCAGCTCACCAAGTGGGACAAGTAATTCACCCCTCCACTTT.

This chain connects TRBV28 to TRBJ1-2; possibly TRBD1 for D (6 bases). With 4 bases removed from V and 7 bases from J, the gap between germline ends came to 16 bases. The CDR3 is 14 residues long. The germline gives CDR1 MDHEN, CDR2 SYDVKM. The CDR3 DNA is TGTGCCAGCAGTTCCCGTATACAGGGCCGTGGCTACACCTTC. It encodes CASSSRIQGRGYTF.

The rearrangement links TRBV7-8 to TRBJ2-7; 7 bases fit TRBD1. Germline assignment: CDR1 SGHVS and CDR2 FQNEAQ. There are 13 residues in the CDR3. V lost 5 bases to trimming and J lost 3 bases; unmatched junction nucleotides: 4. CDR3 DNA: TGTGCCAGCAGCCGCCGGGACAGCTACGAGCAGTACTTC. The encoded protein is CASSRRDSYEQYF.

The chain combines TRBV5-5 with TRBJ2-4; weak D call: TRBD2 (5 bases). Germline CDR1 and CDR2: SGHKS and YYEKEE (reference sequence). The CDR3 is 15 residues long. Trimming left V 2 bases short and J 6 bases short, with 15 bases between. The CDR3 protein is CASSFFDGDGNIQYF. The CDR3 region has the DNA TGTGCCAGCAGCTTTTTCGACGGGGATGGAAACATTCAGTACTTC.

V is TRBV2 and J is TRBJ2-1; 10 bases match TRBD1. Germline CDR1 is SNHLY and CDR2 is FYNNEI. The CDR3 extends over 16 amino acids. V was clipped by 2 bases and J by 6 bases; unmatched bases: 7. In nucleotides, the CDR3 is TGTGCCAGCAGTGAACTGGGGACAGGGGTTTCCAATGAGCAGTTCTTC. Its translation: CASSELGTGVSNEQFF.

The chain combines TRBV6-5 with TRBJ2-7; 10 nucleotides line up with TRBD2. Trimming took 7 bases from V and 4 from J; bases not matched to a gene: 4. In germline, CDR1 is MNHEY, CDR2 SVGAGI. This CDR3 contains 13 residues. CDR3 residues: CASKPAGGYEQYF. For the CDR3, the DNA is TGTGCCAGCAAGCCAGCGGGAGGGTACGAGCAGTACTTC.

This chain connects TRBV25-1 to TRBJ1-6, with 7 bases identical to TRBD1. The CDR3 covers 15 residues. The ends lost 6 bases at V and 5 bases at J; junction bases unmatched: 7. Germline V gives CDR1 MGHDK, CDR2 SYGVNS. CDR3 residues: CASSPLTGNNSPLHF. DNA of the CDR3: TGTGCCAGCAGCCCCTTGACAGGGAATAATTCACCCCTCCACTTT.

The chain links TRBV30 to TRBJ1-3; TRBD1 is a possible D gene (6 bases). The length of the CDR3 is 19 residues. V gave up 2 bases and J gave up 2 bases, with 25 bases separating them. CDR1 and CDR2 (germline): GTSNPN, SVGIG (reference sequence). In DNA, the CDR3 is TGTGCCTGGAGTAGGAGACAGGTCTTGGCTTCAGCTACTGGAAACACCATATATTTT. Amino acid sequence: CAWSRRQVLASATGNTIYF.

Written as DNA, the CDR3 is TGTGCCAGCAGTTTGTCGGCCTACGAGCAGTACTTC. Protein sequence: CASSLSAYEQYF. The rearrangement links TRBV12-3 or TRBV12-4 to TRBJ2-7; D not resolved. The CDR3 extends over 12 amino acids. Trimming took off 3 bases at V and 2 bases at J, with 5 bases between the two ends.

This chain links TRBV14 with TRBJ2-3; D is perhaps TRBD2 (6 bases). This CDR3 contains 17 residues. V shed 0 bases and J shed 2 bases, with 15 bases lying between them. The germline gives CDR1 SGHDN, CDR2 FVKESK. The CDR3: CASSQDGRGTYTDTQYF. CDR3 sequence (DNA): TGTGCCAGCAGCCAAGATGGCCGGGGGACCTACACAGATACGCAGTATTTT.

The V and J genes are TRBV18 and TRBJ2-2; the D is unclear. With 6 bases removed from V and 1 base from J, the gap between germline ends came to 9 bases. Germline-derived CDR1 and CDR2 are KGHSH and LQKENI. This CDR3 has 14 amino acids. CDR3 in DNA: TGTGCCAGCTCTCCGGAGATGAACACCGGGGAGCTGTTTTTT. Translated, it gives CASSPEMNTGELFF.

The gene calls are TRBV28 and TRBJ2-7; 13 nucleotides line up with TRBD2. Per the germline V gene, CDR1 is MDHEN and CDR2 is SYDVKM. The V segment lost 6 bases and the J segment 7 bases; nucleotides outside the gene matches: 9. This CDR3 is built from 15 residues. CDR3 sequence: CASSLGTSGKGEQYF. The CDR3 DNA sequence: TGTGCCAGCAGCCTAGGGACTAGCGGGAAGGGGGAGCAGTACTTC.

This clone was seen only once. V usage is TRBV5-8 and J usage is TRBJ1-1; 7 positions agree with TRBD1. Looked up from germline, CDR1 is SGHTS and CDR2 is YDEGEE. Unmatched junction bases numbered 9, after V lost 4 bases and J lost 0 bases. The CDR3 totals 16 residues. CDR3 bases: TGTGCCAGCAGCCCGGCCGGGACAGTGATGAACACTGAAGCTTTCTTT. Translated: CASSPAGTVMNTEAFF.

This sequence joins TRBV5-4 and TRBJ2-7, with a weak D call TRBD1 (6 bases). Trimming pared 5 bases from V and 2 bases from J, leaving 14 bases between. This CDR3 has 14 residues. Germline V lookup: CDR1 SGHNT, CDR2 YYREEE (reference sequence). The CDR3 DNA sequence: TGTGCCAGCAGTAAAGACAGGTACCCCTACGAGCAGTACTTC. Residues: CASSKDRYPYEQYF.

The chain recombines TRBV9 with TRBJ1-3; 9 nucleotides line up with TRBD1. CDR1 is SGDLS and CDR2 is YYNGEE in the germline V gene. After removal of 1 base from V and 1 base from J, the junction contained 3 bases not matched to a gene. CDR3 length: 16 amino acids. CDR3 in DNA: TGTGCCAGCAGCGTAAGAGGACAGGGGTCTGGAAACACCATATATTTT. It encodes CASSVRGQGSGNTIYF.

The V and J genes are TRBV7-9 and TRBJ1-4, with 9 bases fitting TRBD1. The V gene end was trimmed by 5 bases and the J gene end by 7 bases; junction bases not matched to a gene: 8. This CDR3 contains 15 residues. In germline, CDR1 is SEHNR, CDR2 FQNEAQ (reference sequence). CDR3 sequence reads: CASSPGTGSSEKLFF. CDR3 DNA: TGTGCCAGCAGCCCTGGGACAGGGTCGAGTGAAAAACTGTTTTTT.

The rearrangement uses TRBV6-6 and TRBJ1-1, with 9 nucleotides matching TRBD1. The CDR3 covers 15 residues. Germline CDR1 MNHNY, CDR2 SVGAGI (reference sequence). Trimming removed 4 bases from V and 4 bases from J; junction bases left unmatched: 7. The DNA of the CDR3 is TGTGCCAGCAGTTGGGGACAGGGAATGTCCACTGAAGCTTTCTTT. It encodes CASSWGQGMSTEAFF.

The V and J genes are TRBV3-1 (or the pseudogene TRBV3-2) and TRBJ2-1; TRBD2 matches at 13 bases. Germline V gene lookup returns CDR1 LGHDT and CDR2 YNNKEL (reference sequence). The V gene end was trimmed by 3 bases and the J gene end by 4 bases; junction bases not matched to a gene: 3. This CDR3 contains 16 residues. The CDR3 loop is CASSQGLAGPYNEQFF. In DNA, the CDR3 is TGTGCCAGCAGCCAGGGACTAGCGGGACCGTACAATGAGCAGTTCTTC.

This clone was detected a few times. In DNA form, the CDR3 reads TGCAGTGCTAGTTGGGCCGCCTACAATGAGCAGTTCTTC. Encoded protein: CSASWAAYNEQFF. This chain joins TRBV20-1 and TRBJ2-1; D is unclear. Deletions cut 3 bases from V and 2 bases from J, with 8 bases between. This CDR3 spans 13 amino acids. The germline V gene encodes CDR1 DFQATT and CDR2 SNEGSKA (reference sequence).

This rearrangement joins TRBV7-9 to TRBJ2-4, with D perhaps TRBD1 (6 bases). The CDR3 is 14 residues long. Germline V gene lookup returns CDR1 SEHNR and CDR2 FQNEAQ (reference sequence). V was cut by 5 bases and J by 9 bases, with 17 bases left in between. The CDR3 region is CASSILGQGPIQYF. Written as DNA, the CDR3 is TGTGCCAGCAGCATCCTGGGGCAGGGGCCCATTCAGTACTTC.

The table lists this clone with a count of one. This rearrangement joins TRBV18 to TRBJ1-4; tentative D call: TRBD1 (5 bases). This CDR3 region has 15 residues. CDR1 is KGHSH and CDR2 is LQKENI in the germline V gene. V was shortened by 5 bases and J by 2 bases, with 12 bases between the two germline ends. The CDR3 DNA follows: TGTGCCAGCTCAACTTCAGGGCCCACTAATGAAAAACTGTTTTTT. Translation: CASSTSGPTNEKLFF.

The chain employs TRBV18 and TRBJ1-1; a weak D match, TRBD1 (5 bases). Germline assignment: CDR1 KGHSH and CDR2 LQKENI. V shed 3 bases and J shed 1 base, with 18 bases lying between them. The CDR3 extends over 17 amino acids. DNA for the CDR3: TGTGCCAGCTCACCCCGCAGGGATCTATCGGCGAACACTGAAGCTTTCTTT. This encodes CASSPRRDLSANTEAFF. Looking up the rest from reference TRBV18 and TRBJ1-1 gives the full variable domain: NAGVMQNPRHLVRRRGQEARLRCSPMKGHSHVYWYRQLPEEGLKFMVYLQKENIIDESGMPKERFSAEFPKEGPSILRIQQVVRGDSAAYFCASSPRRDLSANTEAFFGQGTRLTVV.

This clone occurred many times. The chain links TRBV20-1 to TRBJ1-2; D uncertain. This CDR3 has 12 amino acids. V was clipped by 3 bases and J by 3 bases, with 8 bases between them. From germline, CDR1 is DFQATT and CDR2 SNEGSKA (reference sequence). CDR3 in DNA: TGCAGTGCTAGTCTCAGATACTATGGCTACACCTTC. Amino acids: CSASLRYYGYTF.

CDR3 in DNA: TGTGCCAGCAGCGTAGCTACGTCGGGGACTCCTGGAAACACCATATATTTT. Translating it yields CASSVATSGTPGNTIYF. V gene TRBV9 combines with J gene TRBJ1-3; a possible D gene is TRBD1 (5 bases). V lost 0 bases and J 2 bases, leaving 15 bases between the germline ends. The CDR3 totals 17 residues. Germline assignment: CDR1 SGDLS and CDR2 YYNGEE.

This chain uses TRBV10-3 with TRBJ2-7; D is unclear. There are 11 residues in the CDR3. CDR1 is ENHRY, CDR2 SYGVKD, per germline. V lost 4 bases to trimming and J lost 5 bases, with 6 bases between them. The CDR3 region is CAISARDEQYF. CDR3 in DNA: TGTGCCATCAGTGCCCGGGACGAGCAGTACTTC.